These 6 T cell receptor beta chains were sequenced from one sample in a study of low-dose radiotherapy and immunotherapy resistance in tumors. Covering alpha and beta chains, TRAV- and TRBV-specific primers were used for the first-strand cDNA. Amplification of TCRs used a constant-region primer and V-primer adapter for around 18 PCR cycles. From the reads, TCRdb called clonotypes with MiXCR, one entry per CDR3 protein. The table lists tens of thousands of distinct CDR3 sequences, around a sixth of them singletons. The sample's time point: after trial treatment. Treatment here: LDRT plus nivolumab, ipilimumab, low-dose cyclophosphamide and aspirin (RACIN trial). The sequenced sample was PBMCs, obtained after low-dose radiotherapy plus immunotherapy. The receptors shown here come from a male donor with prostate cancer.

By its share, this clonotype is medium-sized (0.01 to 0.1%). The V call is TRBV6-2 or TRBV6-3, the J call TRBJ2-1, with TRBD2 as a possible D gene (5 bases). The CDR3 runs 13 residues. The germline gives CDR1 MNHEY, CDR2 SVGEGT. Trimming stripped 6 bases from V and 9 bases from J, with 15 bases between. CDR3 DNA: TGTGCCAGCAGCAGGACTCCAAGTGGTGAGCAGTTCTTC. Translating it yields CASSRTPSGEQFF.

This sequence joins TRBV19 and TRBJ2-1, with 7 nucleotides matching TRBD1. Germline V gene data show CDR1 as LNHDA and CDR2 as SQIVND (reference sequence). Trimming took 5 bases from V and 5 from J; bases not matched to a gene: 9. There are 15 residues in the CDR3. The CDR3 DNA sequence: TGTGCCAGTAGTCGACAGGGCCTGATGAACAATGAGCAGTTCTTC. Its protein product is CASSRQGLMNNEQFF.

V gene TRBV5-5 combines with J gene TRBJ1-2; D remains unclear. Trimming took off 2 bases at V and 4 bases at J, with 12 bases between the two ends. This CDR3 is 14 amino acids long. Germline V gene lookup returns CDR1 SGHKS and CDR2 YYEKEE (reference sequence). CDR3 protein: CASSFPSESYGYTF. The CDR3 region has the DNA TGTGCCAGCAGCTTCCCGTCAGAATCCTATGGCTACACCTTC.

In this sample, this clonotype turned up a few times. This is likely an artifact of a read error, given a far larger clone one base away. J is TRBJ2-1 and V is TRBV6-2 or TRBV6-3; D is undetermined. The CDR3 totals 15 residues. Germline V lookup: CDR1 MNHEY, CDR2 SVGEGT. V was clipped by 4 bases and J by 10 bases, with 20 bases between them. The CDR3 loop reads CASSLMTPTSYEQFF. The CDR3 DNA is TGTGCCAGCAGTTTAATGACACCGACCTCCTACGAGCAGTTCTTC.

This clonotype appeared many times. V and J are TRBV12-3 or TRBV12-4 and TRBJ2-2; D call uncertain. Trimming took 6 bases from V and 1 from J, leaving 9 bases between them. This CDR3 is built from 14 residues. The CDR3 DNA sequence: TGTGCCAGCAGGGTGCTGAAGAACACCGGGGAGCTGTTTTTT. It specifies CASRVLKNTGELFF.

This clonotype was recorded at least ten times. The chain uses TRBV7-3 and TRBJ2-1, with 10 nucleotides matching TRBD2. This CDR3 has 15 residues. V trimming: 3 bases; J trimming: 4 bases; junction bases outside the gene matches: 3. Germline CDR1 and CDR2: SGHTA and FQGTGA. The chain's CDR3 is CASSFASGRYNEQFF. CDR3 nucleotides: TGTGCCAGCAGCTTCGCTAGCGGGAGATACAATGAGCAGTTCTTC.